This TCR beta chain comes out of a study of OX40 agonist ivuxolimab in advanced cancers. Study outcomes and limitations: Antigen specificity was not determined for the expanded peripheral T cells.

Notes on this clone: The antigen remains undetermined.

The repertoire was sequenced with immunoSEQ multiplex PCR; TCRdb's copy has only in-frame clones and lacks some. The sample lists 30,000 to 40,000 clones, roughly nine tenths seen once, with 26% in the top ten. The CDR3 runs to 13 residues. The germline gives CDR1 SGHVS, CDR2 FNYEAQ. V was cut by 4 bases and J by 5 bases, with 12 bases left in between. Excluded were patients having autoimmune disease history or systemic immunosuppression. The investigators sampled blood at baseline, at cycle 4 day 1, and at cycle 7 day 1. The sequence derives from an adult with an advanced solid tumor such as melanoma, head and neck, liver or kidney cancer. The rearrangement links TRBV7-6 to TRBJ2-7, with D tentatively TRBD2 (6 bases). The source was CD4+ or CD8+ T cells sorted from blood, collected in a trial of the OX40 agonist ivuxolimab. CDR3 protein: CASSSNPGDEQYF. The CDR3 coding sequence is TGTGCCAGCAGCTCCAACCCGGGGGACGAGCAGTACTTC.